This T cell receptor (beta chain) was sequenced in a study of sequential checkpoint blockade in melanoma. There are 11 residues in the CDR3. Germline CDR1 MNHNY, CDR2 SVGAGI (reference sequence). Trimming pared 7 bases from V and 9 bases from J, leaving 13 bases between. This clone has more than one count but fewer than ten. Assay: immunoSEQ multiplex PCR; the TCRdb copy retains only in-frame clones and omits some. The sample consists of under 12,000 clones, just under 80% of them appearing once. The treatment: randomized to nivolumab then ipilimumab (arm A) or the reverse (arm B). The V and J genes are TRBV6-6 and TRBJ2-7; D may be TRBD2 (6 bases). This clonotype was obtained from a human donor with melanoma. The sample was CD8+ T cells sorted from blood (inferred from file names), taken from a patient given nivolumab and ipilimumab in sequence. CDR3 nucleotides: TGTGCCAGCACCCAAACCGGGGGGCAGTACTTC. Its protein product is CASTQTGGQYF.